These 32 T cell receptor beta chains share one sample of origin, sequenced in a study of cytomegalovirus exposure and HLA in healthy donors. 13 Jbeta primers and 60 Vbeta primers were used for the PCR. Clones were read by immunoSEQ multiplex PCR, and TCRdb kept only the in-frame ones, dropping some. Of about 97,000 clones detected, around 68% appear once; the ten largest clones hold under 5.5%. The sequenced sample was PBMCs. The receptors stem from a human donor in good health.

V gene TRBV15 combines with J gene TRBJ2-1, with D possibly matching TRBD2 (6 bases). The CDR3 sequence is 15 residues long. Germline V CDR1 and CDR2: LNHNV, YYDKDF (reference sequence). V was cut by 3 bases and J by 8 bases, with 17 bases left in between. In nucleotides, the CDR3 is TGTGCCACCAGCAGTCCCACGGGGGTGGGGGATGAGCAGTTCTTC. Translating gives CATSSPTGVGDEQFF.

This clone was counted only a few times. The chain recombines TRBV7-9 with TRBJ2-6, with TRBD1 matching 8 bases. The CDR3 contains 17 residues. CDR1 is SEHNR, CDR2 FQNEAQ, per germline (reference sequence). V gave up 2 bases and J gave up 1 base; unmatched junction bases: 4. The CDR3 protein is CASSLIRGHSGANVLTF. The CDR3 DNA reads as TGTGCCAGCAGCTTAATCAGGGGGCATTCTGGGGCCAACGTCCTGACTTTC.

The CDR3 region has the DNA TGTGCCAGCAGTGCTGGGCGCTCTGGGGCCAACGTCCTGACTTTC. Translating gives CASSAGRSGANVLTF. The chain joins TRBV2 to TRBJ2-6, with no clear D. The germline V and J ends were trimmed by 4 bases and 0 bases, with 7 bases remaining between them. CDR3 length: 15 residues. Germline lookup yields CDR1 SNHLY and CDR2 FYNNEI. The full variable domain, completed using reference TRBV2 and TRBJ2-6, is EPEVTQTPSHQVTQMGQEVILRCVPISNHLYFYWYRQILGQKVEFLVSFYNNEISEKSEIFDDQFSVERPDGSNFTLKIRSTKLEDSAMYFCASSAGRSGANVLTFGAGSRLTVL.

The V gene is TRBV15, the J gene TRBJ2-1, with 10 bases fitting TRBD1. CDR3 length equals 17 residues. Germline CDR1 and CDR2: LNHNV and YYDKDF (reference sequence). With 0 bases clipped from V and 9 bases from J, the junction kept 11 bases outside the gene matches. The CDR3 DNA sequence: TGTGCCACCAGCAGAGATCACCGGGAGGGACAGGGGAGTGAGCAGTTCTTC. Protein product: CATSRDHREGQGSEQFF.

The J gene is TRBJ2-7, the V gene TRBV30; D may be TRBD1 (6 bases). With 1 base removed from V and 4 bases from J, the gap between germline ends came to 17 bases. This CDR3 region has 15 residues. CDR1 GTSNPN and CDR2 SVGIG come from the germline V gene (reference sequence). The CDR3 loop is CAWSEGRQGIYEQYF. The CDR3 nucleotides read TGTGCCTGGAGTGAGGGTCGGCAGGGGATTTACGAGCAGTACTTC.

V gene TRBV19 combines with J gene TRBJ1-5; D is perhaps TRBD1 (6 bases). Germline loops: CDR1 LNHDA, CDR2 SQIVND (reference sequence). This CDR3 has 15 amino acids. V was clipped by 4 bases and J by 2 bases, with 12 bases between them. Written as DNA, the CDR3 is TGTGCCAGTAGTACTACGACAGGTGGCAATCAGCCCCAGCATTTT. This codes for CASSTTTGGNQPQHF.

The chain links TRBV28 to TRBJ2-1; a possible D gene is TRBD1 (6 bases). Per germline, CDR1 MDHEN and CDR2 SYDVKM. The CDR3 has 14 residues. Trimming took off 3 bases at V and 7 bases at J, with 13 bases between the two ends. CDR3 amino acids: CASSFAGDTNEQFF. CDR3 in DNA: TGTGCCAGCAGTTTCGCCGGGGACACTAATGAGCAGTTCTTC.

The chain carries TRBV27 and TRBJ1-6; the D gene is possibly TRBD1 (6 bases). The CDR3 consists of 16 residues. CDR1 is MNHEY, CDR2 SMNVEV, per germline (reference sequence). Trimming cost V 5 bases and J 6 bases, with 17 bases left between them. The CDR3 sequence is CASSLNRVSRNSPLHF. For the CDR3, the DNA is TGTGCCAGCAGTCTGAACAGGGTATCGCGTAATTCACCCCTCCACTTT.

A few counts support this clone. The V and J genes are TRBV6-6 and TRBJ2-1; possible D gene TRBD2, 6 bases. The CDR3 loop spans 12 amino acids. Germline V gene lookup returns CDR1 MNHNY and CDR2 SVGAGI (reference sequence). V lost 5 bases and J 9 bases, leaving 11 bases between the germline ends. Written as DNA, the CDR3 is TGTGCCAGCAGTCTAAGCGGGCCTGAGCAGTTCTTC. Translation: CASSLSGPEQFF.

CDR3 sequence (DNA): TGTGCCAGCAGCTTATGGCTAGCGGACTTGAATGAGCAGTTCTTC. Its translation: CASSLWLADLNEQFF. The chain has TRBV7-2 and TRBJ2-1, with TRBD2 matching over 7 bases. The CDR3 runs 15 residues. CDR1 SGHTA and CDR2 FQGNSA come from the germline V gene. V trimming: 2 bases; J trimming: 7 bases; junction bases outside the gene matches: 8.

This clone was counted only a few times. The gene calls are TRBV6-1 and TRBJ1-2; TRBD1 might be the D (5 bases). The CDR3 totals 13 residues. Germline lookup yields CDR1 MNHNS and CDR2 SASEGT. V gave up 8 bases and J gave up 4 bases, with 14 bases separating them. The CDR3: CASSVGPGYGYTF. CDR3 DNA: TGTGCCAGCTCAGTGGGGCCGGGCTATGGCTACACCTTC.

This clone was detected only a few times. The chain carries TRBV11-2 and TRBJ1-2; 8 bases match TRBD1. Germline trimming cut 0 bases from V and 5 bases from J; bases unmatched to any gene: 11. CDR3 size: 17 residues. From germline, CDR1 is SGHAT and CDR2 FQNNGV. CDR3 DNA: TGTGCCAGCAGCTTAGATTTTCAGGGGGCGCAGGGGTATGGCTACACCTTC. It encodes CASSLDFQGAQGYGYTF.

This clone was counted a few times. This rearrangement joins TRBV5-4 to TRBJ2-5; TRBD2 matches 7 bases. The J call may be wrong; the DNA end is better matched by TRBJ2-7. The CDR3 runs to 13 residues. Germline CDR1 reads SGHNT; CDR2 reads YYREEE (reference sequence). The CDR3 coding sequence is TGTGCCAGCAGCGCGTCGGGGGGATACGAGCAGTACTTC. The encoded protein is CASSASGGYEQYF.

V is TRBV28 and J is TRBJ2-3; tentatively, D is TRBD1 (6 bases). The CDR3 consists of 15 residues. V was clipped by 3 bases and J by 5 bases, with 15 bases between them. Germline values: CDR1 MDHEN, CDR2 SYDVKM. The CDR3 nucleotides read TGTGCCAGCAGTTTTTCTCGGACAGCAGGAGATACGCAGTATTTT. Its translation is CASSFSRTAGDTQYF.

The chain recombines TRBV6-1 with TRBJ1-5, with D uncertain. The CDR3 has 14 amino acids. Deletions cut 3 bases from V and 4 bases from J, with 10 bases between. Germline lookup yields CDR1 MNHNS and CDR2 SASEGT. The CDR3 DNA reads TGTGCCAGCAGTGATATGTCGGGGAATCAGCCCCAGCATTTT. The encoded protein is CASSDMSGNQPQHF.

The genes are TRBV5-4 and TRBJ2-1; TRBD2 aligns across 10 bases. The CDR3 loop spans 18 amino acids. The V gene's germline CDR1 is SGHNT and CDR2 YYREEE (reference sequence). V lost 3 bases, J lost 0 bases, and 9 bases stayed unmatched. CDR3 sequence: CASSSRTSGPRSYNEQFF. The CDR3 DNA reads TGTGCCAGCAGCTCCCGGACTAGCGGTCCCCGCTCCTACAATGAGCAGTTCTTC.

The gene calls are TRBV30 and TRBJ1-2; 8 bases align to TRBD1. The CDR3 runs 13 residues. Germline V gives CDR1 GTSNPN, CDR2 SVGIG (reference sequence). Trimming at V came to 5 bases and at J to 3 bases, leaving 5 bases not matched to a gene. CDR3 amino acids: CAWDRGFDYGYTF. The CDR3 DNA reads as TGTGCCTGGGACAGGGGTTTCGACTATGGCTACACCTTC.

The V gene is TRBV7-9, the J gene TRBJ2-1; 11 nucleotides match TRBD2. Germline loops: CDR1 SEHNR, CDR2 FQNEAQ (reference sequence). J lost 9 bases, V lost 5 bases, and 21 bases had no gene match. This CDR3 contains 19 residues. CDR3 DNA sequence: TGTGCCAGCAGCACCCCCCGTCCAGAGGCTAGCGGGAGGCGGAGTGAGCAGTTCTTC. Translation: CASSTPRPEASGRRSEQFF.

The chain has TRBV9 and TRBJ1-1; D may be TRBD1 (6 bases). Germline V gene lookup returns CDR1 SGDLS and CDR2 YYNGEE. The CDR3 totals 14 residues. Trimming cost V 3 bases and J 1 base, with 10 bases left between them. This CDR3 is CASSAPGQNTEAFF. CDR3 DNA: TGTGCCAGCAGCGCCCCGGGACAGAACACTGAAGCTTTCTTT.

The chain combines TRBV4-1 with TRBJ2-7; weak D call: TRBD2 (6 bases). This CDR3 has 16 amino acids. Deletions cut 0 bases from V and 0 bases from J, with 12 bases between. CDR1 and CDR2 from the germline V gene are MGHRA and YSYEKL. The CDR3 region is CASSQDSREYSYEQYF. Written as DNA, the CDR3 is TGCGCCAGCAGCCAAGATTCACGGGAGTACTCCTACGAGCAGTACTTC.

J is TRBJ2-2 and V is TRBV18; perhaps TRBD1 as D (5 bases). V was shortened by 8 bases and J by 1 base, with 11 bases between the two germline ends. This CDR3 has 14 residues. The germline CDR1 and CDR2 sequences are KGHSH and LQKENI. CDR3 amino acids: CASQNTGNTGELFF. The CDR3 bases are TGTGCCAGCCAAAACACAGGGAACACCGGGGAGCTGTTTTTT.

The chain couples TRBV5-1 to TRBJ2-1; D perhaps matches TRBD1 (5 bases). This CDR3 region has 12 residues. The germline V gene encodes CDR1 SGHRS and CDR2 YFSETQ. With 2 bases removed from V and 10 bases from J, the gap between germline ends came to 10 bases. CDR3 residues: CASSLGAIEQFF. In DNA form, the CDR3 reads TGCGCCAGCAGCTTAGGGGCTATCGAGCAGTTCTTC.

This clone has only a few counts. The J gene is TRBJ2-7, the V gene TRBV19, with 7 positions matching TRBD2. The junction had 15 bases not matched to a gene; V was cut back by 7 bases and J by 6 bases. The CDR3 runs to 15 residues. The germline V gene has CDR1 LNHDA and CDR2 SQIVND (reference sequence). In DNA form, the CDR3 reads TGTGCCAGTACCCCAAGTGGGGGAGGGCCGGTCGAGCAGTACTTC. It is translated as CASTPSGGGPVEQYF.

CDR3 residues: CASSATGEQYF. The DNA for the CDR3 is TGTGCCAGCAGCGCGACAGGCGAGCAGTACTTC. The chain has TRBV7-9 and TRBJ2-7; tentatively, D is TRBD1 (6 bases). Per germline, CDR1 SEHNR and CDR2 FQNEAQ (reference sequence). The length of the CDR3 is 11 residues. V was cut by 5 bases and J by 6 bases, with 8 bases left in between.

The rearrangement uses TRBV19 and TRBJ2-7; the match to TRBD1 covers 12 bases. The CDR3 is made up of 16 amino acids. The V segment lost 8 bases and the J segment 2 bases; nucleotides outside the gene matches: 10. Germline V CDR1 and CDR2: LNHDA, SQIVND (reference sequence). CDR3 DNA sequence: TGTGCCAGTTCAGTTGGGACAGGGGGCATCCCCTACGAGCAGTACTTC. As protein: CASSVGTGGIPYEQYF.

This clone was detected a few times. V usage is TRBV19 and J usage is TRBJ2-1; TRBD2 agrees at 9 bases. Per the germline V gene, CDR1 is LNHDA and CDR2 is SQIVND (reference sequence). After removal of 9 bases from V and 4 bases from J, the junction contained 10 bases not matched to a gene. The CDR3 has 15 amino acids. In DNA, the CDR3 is TGTGCCAGCAGGGGCACTAGCGGGCCTTACAATGAGCAGTTCTTC. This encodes CASRGTSGPYNEQFF.

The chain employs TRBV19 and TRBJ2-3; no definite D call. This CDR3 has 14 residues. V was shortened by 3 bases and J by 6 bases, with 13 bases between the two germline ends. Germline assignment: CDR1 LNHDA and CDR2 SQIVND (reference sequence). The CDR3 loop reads CASSMALTRDTQYF. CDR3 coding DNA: TGTGCCAGTAGTATGGCGCTAACCAGGGATACGCAGTATTTT.

CDR3 DNA sequence: TGTGCCAGCAGTAGAGGGTCCGGTTTGGATGAGCAGTTCTTC. The encoded protein is CASSRGSGLDEQFF. The V and J genes are TRBV6-5 and TRBJ2-1; a weak D match, TRBD2 (5 bases). The CDR3 extends over 14 amino acids. Germline-derived CDR1 and CDR2 are MNHEY and SVGAGI. The ends were cut back, 5 bases at V and 8 bases at J, with 16 bases in the middle.

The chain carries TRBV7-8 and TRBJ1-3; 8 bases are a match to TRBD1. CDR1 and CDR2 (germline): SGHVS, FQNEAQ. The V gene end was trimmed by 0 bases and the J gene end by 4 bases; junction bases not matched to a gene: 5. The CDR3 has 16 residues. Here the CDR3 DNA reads TGTGCCAGCAGCTTAGCGCCCAGGGGGCGAGGAAACACCATATATTTT. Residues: CASSLAPRGRGNTIYF.

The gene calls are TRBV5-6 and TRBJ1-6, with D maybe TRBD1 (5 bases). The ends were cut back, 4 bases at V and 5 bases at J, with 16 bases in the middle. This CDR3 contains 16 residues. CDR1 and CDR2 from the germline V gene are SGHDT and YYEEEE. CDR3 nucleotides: TGTGCCAGCAGCCGCACGGGGGTAGTGGATAATTCACCCCTCCACTTT. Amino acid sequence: CASSRTGVVDNSPLHF.

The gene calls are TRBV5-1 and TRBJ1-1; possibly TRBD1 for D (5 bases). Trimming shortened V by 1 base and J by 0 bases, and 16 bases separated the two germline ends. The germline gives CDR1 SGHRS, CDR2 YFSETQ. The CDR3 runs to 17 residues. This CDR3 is CASSLPNSRALNTEAFF. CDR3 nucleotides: TGCGCCAGCAGCTTGCCAAACTCCAGGGCCTTGAACACTGAAGCTTTCTTT.

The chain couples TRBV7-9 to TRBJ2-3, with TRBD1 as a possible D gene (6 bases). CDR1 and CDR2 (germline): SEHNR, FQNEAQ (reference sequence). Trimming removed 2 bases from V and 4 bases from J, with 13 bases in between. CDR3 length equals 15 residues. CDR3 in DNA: TGTGCCAGCAGCTTACTAACAGGGAGCGCAGATACGCAGTATTTT. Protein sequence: CASSLLTGSADTQYF.